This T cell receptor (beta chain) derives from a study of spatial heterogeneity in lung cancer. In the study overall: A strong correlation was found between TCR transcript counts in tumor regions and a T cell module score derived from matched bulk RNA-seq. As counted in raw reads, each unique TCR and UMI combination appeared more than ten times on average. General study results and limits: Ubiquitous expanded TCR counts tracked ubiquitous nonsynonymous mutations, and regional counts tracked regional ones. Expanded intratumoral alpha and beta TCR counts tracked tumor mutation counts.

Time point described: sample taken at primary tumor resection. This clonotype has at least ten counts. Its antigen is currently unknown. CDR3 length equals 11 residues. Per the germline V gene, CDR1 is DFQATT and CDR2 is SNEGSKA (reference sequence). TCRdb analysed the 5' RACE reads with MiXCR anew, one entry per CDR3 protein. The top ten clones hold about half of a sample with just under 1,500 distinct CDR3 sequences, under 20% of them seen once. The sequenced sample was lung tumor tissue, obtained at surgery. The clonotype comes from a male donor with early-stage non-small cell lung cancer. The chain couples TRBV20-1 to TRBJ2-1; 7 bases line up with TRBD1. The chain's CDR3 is CSPGGRNEQFF. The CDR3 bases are TGCAGCCCAGGGGGTAGAAATGAGCAGTTCTTC.